The rows below give T cell receptor beta chains drawn from one sample of a study of T-cell memory formation after mild COVID-19. MiXCR was run by TCRdb on the 5' RACE reads, yielding one entry per CDR3 protein. The sample shows 400,000 to 500,000 distinct CDR3 sequences, roughly 20% of them seen only once. The sample consisted of PBMCs or a T cell subset sorted from them (not recorded which). The receptors derive from an adult woman who had mild COVID-19 (a few samples of this study predate the infection). Cell type and time point are not known. CDR3s leave out the opening cysteine and the closing phenylalanine or tryptophan. Each record gives: V gene, J gene, clone size, CDR3 protein. Expanded clones are given a class, and other clones once, few, many or no size at all.

TRBV4-1,TRBJ1-2,few,ASSQGDGTGGLFGT
TRBV5-4,TRBJ2-1,-,ASSQRDKVSNEQF
TRBV10-2,TRBJ1-1,-,ASTQGGTEAF
TRBV29-1,TRBJ2-7,many,SVVAAAYEQY
TRBV20-1,TRBJ2-7,-,SAETEGRQY
TRBV7-6,TRBJ2-7,few,ASSVSGQGPYEQY
TRBV28,TRBJ2-3,-,ASSPPDSLTDTQY
TRBV7-9,TRBJ2-1,few,ASSSLAGDYPNEQF
TRBV30,TRBJ1-1,few,AFSRVNTEAF
TRBV18,TRBJ1-1,-,ASSPRQGVTEAF